This T cell receptor (beta chain) was found in a study of cytomegalovirus exposure and HLA in healthy donors. Primers: 60 Vbeta forward and 13 Jbeta reverse. The method was immunoSEQ multiplex PCR; TCRdb's version includes in-frame clones alone and lacks a portion of them. The sample holds roughly 160,000 clones, just under 80% seen once. With 3 bases removed from V and 0 bases from J, the gap between germline ends came to 7 bases. This CDR3 is built from 15 residues. Germline V gives CDR1 SGDLS, CDR2 YYNGEE. The sample taken for sequencing was PBMCs. The gene calls are TRBV9 and TRBJ2-6; D remains unclear. The sequence was collected from a man aged 30 to 45 in good health and CMV-seronegative. The CDR3 region has the DNA TGTGCCAGCAGCGGACAACCCTCTGGGGCCAACGTCCTGACTTTC. Protein product: CASSGQPSGANVLTF.